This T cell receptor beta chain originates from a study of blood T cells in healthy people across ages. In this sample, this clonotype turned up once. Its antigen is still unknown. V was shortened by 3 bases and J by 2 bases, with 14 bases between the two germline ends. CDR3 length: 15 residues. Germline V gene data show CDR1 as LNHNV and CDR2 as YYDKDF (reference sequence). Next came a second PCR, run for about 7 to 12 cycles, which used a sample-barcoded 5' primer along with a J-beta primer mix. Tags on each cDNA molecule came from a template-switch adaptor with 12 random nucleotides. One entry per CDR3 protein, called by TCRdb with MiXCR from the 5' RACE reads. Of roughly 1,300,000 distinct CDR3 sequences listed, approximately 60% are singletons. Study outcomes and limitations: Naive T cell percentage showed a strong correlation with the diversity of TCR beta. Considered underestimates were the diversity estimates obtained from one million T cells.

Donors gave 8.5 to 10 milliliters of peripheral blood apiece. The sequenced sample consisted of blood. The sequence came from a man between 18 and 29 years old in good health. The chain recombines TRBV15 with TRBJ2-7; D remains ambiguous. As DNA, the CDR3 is TGTGCCACCAGCAGGACGTGGCCTGGGCCCTACGAGCAGTACTTC. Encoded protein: CATSRTWPGPYEQYF.